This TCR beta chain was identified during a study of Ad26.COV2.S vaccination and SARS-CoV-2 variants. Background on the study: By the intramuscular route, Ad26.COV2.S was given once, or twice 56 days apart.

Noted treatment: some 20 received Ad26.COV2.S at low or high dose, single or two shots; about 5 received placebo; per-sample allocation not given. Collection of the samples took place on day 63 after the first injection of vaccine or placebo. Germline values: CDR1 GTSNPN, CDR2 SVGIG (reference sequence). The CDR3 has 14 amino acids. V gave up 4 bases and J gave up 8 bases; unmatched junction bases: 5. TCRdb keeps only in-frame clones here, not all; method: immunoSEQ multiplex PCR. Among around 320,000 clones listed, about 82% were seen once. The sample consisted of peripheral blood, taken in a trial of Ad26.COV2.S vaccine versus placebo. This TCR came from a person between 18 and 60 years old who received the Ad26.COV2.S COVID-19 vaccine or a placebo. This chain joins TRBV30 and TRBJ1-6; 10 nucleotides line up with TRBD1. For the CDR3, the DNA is TGTGCCTGGACCGGGACAGGGGTCTATTCACCCCTCCACTTT. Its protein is CAWTGTGVYSPLHF.